The 5 T cell receptor beta chains below come from one sample, sequenced in a study of blood T cell repertoires in COVID-19. Assay used: immunoSEQ multiplex PCR; TCRdb lists only in-frame clones, some missing. The table lists some 230,000 clones, about 80% of them singletons. Sequencing used peripheral blood. The receptors come from a woman aged 25-40 years who had recovered from COVID-19.

This chain uses TRBV27 with TRBJ2-1; weak D call: TRBD2 (6 bases). CDR3 length: 16 amino acids. Germline CDR1 and CDR2: MNHEY and SMNVEV (reference sequence). V lost 5 bases to trimming and J lost 0 bases, with 14 bases between them. The CDR3 DNA reads as TGTGCCAGCAGTCCGTCGTGGACTAACTCCTACAATGAGCAGTTCTTC. Translation: CASSPSWTNSYNEQFF.

The chain carries TRBV5-4 and TRBJ2-2, with a weak D call TRBD1 (5 bases). V was pared by 0 bases and J by 2 bases, with 8 bases between. Germline loops: CDR1 SGHNT, CDR2 YYREEE (reference sequence). The CDR3 has 15 amino acids. Here the CDR3 reads CASSLAQGNTGELFF. The CDR3 coding sequence is TGTGCCAGCAGCTTGGCCCAGGGCAACACCGGGGAGCTGTTTTTT.

This rearrangement joins TRBV12-3 or TRBV12-4 to TRBJ2-2, with no clear D. Trimming stripped 6 bases from V and 4 bases from J, with 9 bases between. The CDR3 has 13 amino acids. DNA of the CDR3: TGTGCCAGCAGCCGAGGCCGCACCGGGGAGCTGTTTTTT. It encodes CASSRGRTGELFF.

Notes on this clone: Other DNA sequences from this sample encode an identical CDR3 as well. The chain is built from TRBV28 and TRBJ1-4, with 8 nucleotides matching TRBD1. Germline-derived CDR1 and CDR2 are MDHEN and SYDVKM. The CDR3 totals 14 residues. V shed 6 bases, J shed 7 bases, and the junction held 7 bases outside the gene matches. CDR3 in DNA: TGTGCCAGCAGCTTGACAGGGGCGGGTGAAAAACTGTTTTTT. This translates into CASSLTGAGEKLFF. The variable domain in full, completed from reference TRBV28 and TRBJ1-4, reads DVKVTQSSRYLVKRTGEKVFLECVQDMDHENMFWYRQDPGLGLRLIYFSYDVKMKEKGDIPEGYSVSREKKERFSLILESASTNQTSMYLCASSLTGAGEKLFFGSGTQLSVL.

Only one count was recorded for this clone. The chain combines TRBV7-9 with TRBJ1-2; D uncertain. The germline gives CDR1 SEHNR, CDR2 FQNEAQ (reference sequence). V was clipped by 0 bases and J by 4 bases, with 18 bases between them. This CDR3 has 17 residues. CDR3 coding DNA: TGTGCCAGCAGCTTAGCTTCGTGGATATCGACAACCTATGGCTACACCTTC. Protein: CASSLASWISTTYGYTF.